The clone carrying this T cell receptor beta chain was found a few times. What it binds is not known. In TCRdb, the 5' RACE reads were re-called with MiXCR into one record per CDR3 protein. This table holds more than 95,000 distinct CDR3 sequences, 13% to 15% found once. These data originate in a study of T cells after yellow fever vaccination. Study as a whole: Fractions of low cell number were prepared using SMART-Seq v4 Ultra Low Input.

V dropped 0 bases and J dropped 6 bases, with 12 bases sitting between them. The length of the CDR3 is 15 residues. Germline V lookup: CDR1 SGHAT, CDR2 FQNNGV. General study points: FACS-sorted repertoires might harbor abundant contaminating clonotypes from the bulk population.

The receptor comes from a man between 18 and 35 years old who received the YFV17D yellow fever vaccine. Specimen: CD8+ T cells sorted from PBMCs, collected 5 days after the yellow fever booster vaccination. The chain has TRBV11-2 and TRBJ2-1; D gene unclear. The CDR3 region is CASSLDKGRTNEQFF. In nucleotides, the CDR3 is TGTGCCAGCAGCTTAGATAAGGGAAGGACCAATGAGCAGTTCTTC. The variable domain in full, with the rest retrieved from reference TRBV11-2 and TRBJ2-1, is EAGVAQSPRYKIIEKRQSVAFWCNPISGHATLYWYQQILGQGPKLLIQFQNNGVVDDSQLPKDRFSAERLKGVDSTLKIQPAKLEDSAVYLCASSLDKGRTNEQFFGPGTRLTVL.